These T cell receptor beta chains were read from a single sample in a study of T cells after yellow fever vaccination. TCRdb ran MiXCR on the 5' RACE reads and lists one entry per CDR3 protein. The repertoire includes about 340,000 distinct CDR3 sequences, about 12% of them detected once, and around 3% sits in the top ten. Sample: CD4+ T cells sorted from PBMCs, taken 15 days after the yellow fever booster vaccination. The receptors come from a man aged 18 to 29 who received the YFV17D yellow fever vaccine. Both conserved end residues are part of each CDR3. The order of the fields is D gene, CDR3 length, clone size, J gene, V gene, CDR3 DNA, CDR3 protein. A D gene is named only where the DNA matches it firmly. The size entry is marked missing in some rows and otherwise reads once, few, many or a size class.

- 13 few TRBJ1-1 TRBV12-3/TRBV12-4 TGTGCCAGCAGCGACAGGCTGAACACTGAAGCTTTCTTT CASSDRLNTEAFF
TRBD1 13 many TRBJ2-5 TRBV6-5 TGTGCCAGCAGCCGGACAGGGTTAGAGACCCAGTACTTC CASSRTGLETQYF
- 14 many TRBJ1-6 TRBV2 TGTGCCAGCGGAGGCCGGAGTCTTAATTCACCCCTCCACTTT CASGGRSLNSPLHF
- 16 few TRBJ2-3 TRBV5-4 TGTGCCAGCAGCTTGTTTGGCAGGGGACGCACAGATACGCAGTATTTT CASSLFGRGRTDTQYF
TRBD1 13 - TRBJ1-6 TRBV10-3 TGTGCCAGTGGACAGGGCTTAAGTTCACCCCTCCACTTT CASGQGLSSPLHF
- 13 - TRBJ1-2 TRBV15 TGTGCCACCAGCAGAGAGGGGGCGTCCGGCTACACCTTC CATSREGASGYTF
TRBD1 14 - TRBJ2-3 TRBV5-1 TGCGCCAGCAGCTTAGGGACAGCATCAGATACGCAGTATTTT CASSLGTASDTQYF
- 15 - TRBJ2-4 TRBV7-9 TGTGCCAGCAGAAGGGACGGTTTAGCCAAAAACATTCAGTACTTC CASRRDGLAKNIQYF
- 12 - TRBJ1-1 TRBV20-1 TGCAGTGCCCGGACCCCTACCACTGAAGCTTTCTTT CSARTPTTEAFF
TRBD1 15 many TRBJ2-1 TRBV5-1 TGCGCCAGCAGCCTCGGGACAGGGGGCAACAATGAGCAGTTCTTC CASSLGTGGNNEQFF
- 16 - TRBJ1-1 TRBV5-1 TGCGCCAGCAGCTCCCTCGCCACAGGGTTGAACACTGAAGCTTTCTTT CASSSLATGLNTEAFF
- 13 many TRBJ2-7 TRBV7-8 TGTGCCAGCAGCGGAGCAGGACCCTACGAGCAGTACTTC CASSGAGPYEQYF
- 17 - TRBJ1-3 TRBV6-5 TGTGCCAGCAGTCCCCCGGGACACCCAAGCTCTGGAAACACCATATATTTT CASSPPGHPSSGNTIYF
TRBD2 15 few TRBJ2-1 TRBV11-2 TGTGCCAGCAGGAAGGTGGGGGGGTCCTACAATGAGCAGTTCTTC CASRKVGGSYNEQFF
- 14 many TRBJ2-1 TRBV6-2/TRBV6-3 TGTGCCAGCAGCCCTTCCGGACACAACAATGAGCAGTTCTTC CASSPSGHNNEQFF
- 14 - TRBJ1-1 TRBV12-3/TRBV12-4 TGTGCCAGCAGTCAAGTCGGCCCCCCAACTGAAGCTTTCTTT CASSQVGPPTEAFF
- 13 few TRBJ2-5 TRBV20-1 TGCAGTGCTTGGGACTCCCTAATAGAGACCCAGTACTTC CSAWDSLIETQYF
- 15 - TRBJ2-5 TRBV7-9 TGTGCCAGCAGCTTAGCGCAGGGGCTCCAAGAGACCCAGTACTTC CASSLAQGLQETQYF
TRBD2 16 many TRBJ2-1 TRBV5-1 TGCGCCAGCAGCTTAACGAGCGGGGTAACCTACAATGAGCAGTTCTTC CASSLTSGVTYNEQFF
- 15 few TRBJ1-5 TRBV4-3 TGCGCCAGCAGCCAAGATAGCAGGGGCAATCAGCCCCAGCATTTT CASSQDSRGNQPQHF